This TCR beta chain was obtained from a study of shared clonotypes between healthy human individuals. Terminally differentiated effector memory CD45RA+ cells were excluded from the naive CD8 cells, which were CD45RO-negative and positively selected for CCR7. The study, taken as a whole, reports: Among the subsets, naive ones generally showed larger estimated richness than memory ones. Sampling included only blood; tissue repertoires likely differ.

Remarks on this clone: What it binds is not known.

Germline CDR1 and CDR2: LGHNA and YSLEER. V was shortened by 0 bases and J by 6 bases, with 22 bases between the two germline ends. This CDR3 comprises 18 residues. Original handling: ImmunoSEQ output held junction-only sequences without quality scores, so filtering differed. Assay: immunoSEQ multiplex PCR; the TCRdb copy retains only in-frame clones and omits some. V and J calls plus clone size are reproduced from that table; the DNA served to infer D and trimming. The top ten hold about 1.1% of the sample, which has about 2 million clones, roughly 95% seen once. The genes are TRBV4-3 and TRBJ2-3; D not resolved. The receptor comes from a man between 18 and 29 years old in good health. Sequences were obtained from naive CD8+ T cells sorted from blood. CDR3 nucleotides: TGCGCCAGCAGCCAAGATCGGGTTGGTTGGGAAGGGATGGATACGCAGTATTTT. It yields the protein CASSQDRVGWEGMDTQYF.